This T cell receptor beta chain was observed in a study of CD8 T cell repertoires and HIV-1 epitope variants. Study-wide context: Controls were a CMV, EBV and flu pool, Ebola AY9, and no peptide.

J gave up 0 bases and V 2 bases, and 3 bases lay outside the gene matches. The CDR3 totals 15 residues. Germline CDR1 and CDR2: MDHEN and SYDVKM. Points on this clone: The antigen remains unidentified.

TCR beta CDR3 was sequenced at survey depth on immunoSEQ. Only in-frame clones appear in the TCRdb table, and some are missing; sequencing was by immunoSEQ multiplex PCR. The data show 4,500 to 7,000 clones, approximately 66% seen once. Sequencing used cultured CD8+ T cells derived from PBMCs. The receptor was isolated from a male donor with HIV. V gene TRBV28 combines with J gene TRBJ2-7, with 8 bases matching TRBD1. The CDR3 DNA reads as TGTGCCAGCAGTTTAGGACAGGGCCGCTCCTACGAGCAGTACTTC. This gives the protein CASSLGQGRSYEQYF.